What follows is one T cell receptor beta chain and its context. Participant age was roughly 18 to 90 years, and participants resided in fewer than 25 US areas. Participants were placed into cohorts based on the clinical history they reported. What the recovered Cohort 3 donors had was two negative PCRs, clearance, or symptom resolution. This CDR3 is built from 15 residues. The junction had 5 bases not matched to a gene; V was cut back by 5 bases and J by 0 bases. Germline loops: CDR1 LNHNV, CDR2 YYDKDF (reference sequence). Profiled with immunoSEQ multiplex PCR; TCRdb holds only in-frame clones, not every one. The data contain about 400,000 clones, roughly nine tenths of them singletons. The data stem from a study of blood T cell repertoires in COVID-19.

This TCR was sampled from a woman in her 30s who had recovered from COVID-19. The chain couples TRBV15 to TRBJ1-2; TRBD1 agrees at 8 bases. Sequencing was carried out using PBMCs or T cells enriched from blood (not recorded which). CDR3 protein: CATSRKTGANYGYTF. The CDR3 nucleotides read TGTGCCACCAGCCGAAAGACAGGGGCTAACTATGGCTACACCTTC. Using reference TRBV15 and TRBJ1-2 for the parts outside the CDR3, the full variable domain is DAMVIQNPRYQVTQFGKPVTLSCSQTLNHNVMYWYQQKSSQAPKLLFHYYDKDFNNEADTPDNFQSRRPNTSFCFLDIRSPGLGDTAMYLCATSRKTGANYGYTFGSGTRLTVV.